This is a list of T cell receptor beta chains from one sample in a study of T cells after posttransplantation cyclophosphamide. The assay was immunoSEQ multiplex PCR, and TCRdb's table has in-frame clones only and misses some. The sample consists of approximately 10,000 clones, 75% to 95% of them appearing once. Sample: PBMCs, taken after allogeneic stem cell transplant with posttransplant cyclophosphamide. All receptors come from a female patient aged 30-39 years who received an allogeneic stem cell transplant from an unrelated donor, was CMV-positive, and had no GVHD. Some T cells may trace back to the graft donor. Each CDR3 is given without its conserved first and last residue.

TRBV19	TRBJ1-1	ASSIRGQGNTEAF
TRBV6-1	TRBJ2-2	ATLSAGGNTGELF
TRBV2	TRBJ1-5	ASSDRGYPNQPQH
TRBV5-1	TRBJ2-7	ASSMTGLAGGGGYEQY
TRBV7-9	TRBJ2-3	ASSSPISGVTDTQY
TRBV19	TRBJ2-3	ASRYPGQGAPYTQY
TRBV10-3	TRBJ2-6	AIRESGTRTGANVLT
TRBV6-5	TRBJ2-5	ASSYSIGGETQY
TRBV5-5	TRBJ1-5	ASSSLSWTALGPQH
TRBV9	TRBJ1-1	ASSVRGGTEAF